These 27 T cell receptor beta chains were sequenced from one sample in a study of memory CD4+ T cells and cytomegalovirus serostatus. The sort gate was single viable CD3+CD4+CD8-CD45RO+ cells for memory CD4+ T cells. Profiled with immunoSEQ multiplex PCR; TCRdb holds only in-frame clones, not every one. The sample has 55,000 to 80,000 clones, roughly 76% seen once. What was sequenced was memory CD4+ T cells from blood. The source of these receptors is an adult in good health and CMV-seropositive.

V and J are TRBV6-1 and TRBJ1-2; TRBD1 is a possible D gene (6 bases). The CDR3 totals 15 residues. V lost 0 bases to trimming and J lost 6 bases, with 14 bases between them. The V gene's germline CDR1 is MNHNS and CDR2 SASEGT. The CDR3 loop reads CASSEAPRGAHGYTF. The DNA of the CDR3 is TGTGCCAGCAGTGAAGCCCCCCGGGGGGCCCATGGCTACACCTTC.

The chain joins TRBV5-1 to TRBJ2-2, with TRBD1 identical over 9 bases. The CDR3 runs 15 residues. In germline, CDR1 is SGHRS, CDR2 YFSETQ. J lost 3 bases, V lost 3 bases, and 3 bases had no gene match. The DNA of the CDR3 is TGCGCCAGCAGCTCGGGACAGGGTTACACCGGGGAGCTGTTTTTT. Translation: CASSSGQGYTGELFF.

This chain joins TRBV5-1 and TRBJ2-7; D remains ambiguous. Trimming pared 0 bases from V and 2 bases from J, leaving 6 bases between. The CDR3 loop spans 13 amino acids. Germline V CDR1 and CDR2: SGHRS, YFSETQ. The CDR3 reads CASSLEPAYEQYF. DNA of the CDR3: TGCGCCAGCAGCTTGGAGCCAGCCTACGAGCAGTACTTC.

The V call is TRBV30, the J call TRBJ1-1; unclear D gene. The germline gives CDR1 GTSNPN, CDR2 SVGIG (reference sequence). This CDR3 has 13 residues. V shed 8 bases and J shed 3 bases, with 16 bases lying between them. The CDR3 is CAQRVGLYTEAFF. CDR3 sequence (DNA): TGTGCCCAACGGGTGGGTTTGTACACTGAAGCTTTCTTT.

This sequence joins TRBV5-1 and TRBJ2-7; D call uncertain. The V gene's germline CDR1 is SGHRS and CDR2 YFSETQ. V was clipped by 0 bases and J by 0 bases, with 10 bases between them. The CDR3 extends over 15 amino acids. CDR3: CASSLDTVSSYEQYF. The CDR3 region has the DNA TGCGCCAGCAGCTTGGATACGGTGAGCTCCTACGAGCAGTACTTC.

The rearrangement links TRBV19 to TRBJ2-2; D remains unclear. The CDR3 runs to 15 residues. The germline V and J ends were trimmed by 1 base and 4 bases, with 10 bases remaining between them. Germline-derived CDR1 and CDR2 are LNHDA and SQIVND (reference sequence). In DNA, the CDR3 is TGTGCCAGTAGTATAGTAGTAGTCCCCACCGGGGAGCTGTTTTTT. Protein: CASSIVVVPTGELFF. Full variable domain (rest looked up from reference TRBV19 and TRBJ2-2): DGGITQSPKYLFRKEGQNVTLSCEQNLNHDAMYWYRQDPGQGLRLIYYSQIVNDFQKGDIAEGYSVSREKKESFPLTVTSAQKNPTAFYLCASSIVVVPTGELFFGEGSRLTVL.

The chain is built from TRBV30 and TRBJ2-2; the match to TRBD2 covers 12 bases. J gave up 8 bases and V 3 bases, and 10 bases lay outside the gene matches. The CDR3 contains 16 residues. In germline, CDR1 is GTSNPN, CDR2 SVGIG (reference sequence). In nucleotides, the CDR3 is TGTGCCTGGAGCGCAGGACTAGCGGGGCTCGGGGGGGAGCTGTTTTTT. This codes for CAWSAGLAGLGGELFF.

This rearrangement joins TRBV7-2 to TRBJ1-1; 11 bases are shared with TRBD1. The ends lost 3 bases at V and 6 bases at J; junction bases unmatched: 6. The V gene's germline CDR1 is SGHTA and CDR2 FQGNSA. This CDR3 is 15 amino acids long. The CDR3 is CASSFKGQGVAEAFF. In nucleotides, the CDR3 is TGTGCCAGCAGCTTTAAGGGACAGGGGGTTGCTGAAGCTTTCTTT.

This rearrangement joins TRBV30 to TRBJ1-5; perhaps TRBD1 as D (6 bases). The germline gives CDR1 GTSNPN, CDR2 SVGIG (reference sequence). This CDR3 is 15 amino acids long. V lost 2 bases, J lost 2 bases, and 13 bases lay in between. CDR3 region: CAWSLRGAGNQPQHF. The CDR3 region has the DNA TGTGCCTGGAGTTTGAGGGGGGCGGGCAATCAGCCCCAGCATTTT.

This clone is termed medium-sized (0.01 to 0.1%). No DNA is shown, since the ends of the CDR3 on it are uncertain; the CDR3 is the one TCRdb lists. The chain uses TRBV28 and TRBJ2-7; the table's D gene call, TRBD2, was not cross checked with the DNA. Germline CDR1 is MDHEN and CDR2 is SYDVKM. The CDR3 region is 12 residues in length, termini included. CDR3: CASSAGLHQQYF.

The V gene is TRBV30, the J gene TRBJ1-1; D not resolved. Germline lookup yields CDR1 GTSNPN and CDR2 SVGIG (reference sequence). The CDR3 has 17 residues. The V gene lost 0 bases and the J gene lost 0 bases, with 17 bases spanning the gap. CDR3 region: CAWSVGLLSSMNTEAFF. The CDR3 DNA is TGTGCCTGGAGTGTAGGGCTATTGTCCTCCATGAACACTGAAGCTTTCTTT.

This chain links TRBV30 with TRBJ1-2; 7 bases match TRBD1. There are 17 residues in the CDR3. With 3 bases clipped from V and 5 bases from J, the junction kept 18 bases outside the gene matches. Per germline, CDR1 GTSNPN and CDR2 SVGIG (reference sequence). CDR3 DNA sequence: TGTGCCTGGAGCCGCTTAGCCGGGACAGCCTTTGGGTATGGCTACACCTTC. Translating gives CAWSRLAGTAFGYGYTF. Filled out from reference TRBV30 and TRBJ1-2, the complete variable domain reads SQTIHQWPATLVQPVGSPLSLECTVEGTSNPNLYWYRQAAGRGLQLLFYSVGIGQISSEVPQNLSASRPQDRQFILSSKKLLLSDSGFYLCAWSRLAGTAFGYGYTFGSGTRLTVV.

The chain has TRBV6-6 and TRBJ1-1; 7 positions agree with TRBD1. Germline CDR1 MNHNY, CDR2 SVGAGI (reference sequence). After removal of 6 bases from V and 1 base from J, the junction contained 5 bases not matched to a gene. CDR3 length: 14 amino acids. CDR3: CASRPQGGNTEAFF. The CDR3 bases are TGTGCCAGCAGACCCCAGGGGGGGAACACTGAAGCTTTCTTT.

This chain uses TRBV30 with TRBJ1-4; a possible D gene is TRBD1 (5 bases). The V and J ends lost 3 bases and 1 base respectively, with 12 bases between them. Looked up from germline, CDR1 is GTSNPN and CDR2 is SVGIG (reference sequence). The CDR3 runs 15 residues. CDR3 DNA sequence: TGTGCCTGGAGCCGAGGTGGGGGAACTAATGAAAAACTGTTTTTT. Translated: CAWSRGGGTNEKLFF.

V usage is TRBV14 and J usage is TRBJ1-6; tentatively, D is TRBD1 (5 bases). The V end was cut by 4 bases, the J end by 5 bases, with 18 bases between. CDR3 size: 17 residues. Germline-derived CDR1 and CDR2 are SGHDN and FVKESK. The CDR3 sequence is CASSRGSVGGNNSPLHF. Written as DNA, the CDR3 is TGTGCCAGCAGCCGTGGGTCAGTCGGGGGTAATAATTCACCCCTCCACTTT.

The chain combines TRBV7-6 with TRBJ2-1; either TRBD1 or TRBD2 may fit D (5 bases each). Trimming stripped 5 bases from V and 9 bases from J, with 11 bases between. Germline values: CDR1 SGHVS, CDR2 FNYEAQ. The CDR3 runs 12 residues. CDR3 in DNA: TGTGCCAGCAGCCAGAGGGGCAGTGAGCAGTTCTTC. Protein product: CASSQRGSEQFF.

For the CDR3, the DNA is TGTGCCAGTAGTTTTACCGGGACTACCTTCACAGATACGCAGTATTTT. Its protein product is CASSFTGTTFTDTQYF. V and J are TRBV19 and TRBJ2-3; 7 nucleotides agree with TRBD2. The CDR3 runs to 16 residues. Trimming removed 5 bases from V and 2 bases from J; junction bases left unmatched: 10. Germline V gives CDR1 LNHDA, CDR2 SQIVND (reference sequence).

This clone was detected a few times. J is TRBJ1-1 and V is TRBV14; perhaps TRBD1 as D (5 bases). CDR3 length equals 14 residues. V lost 4 bases and J lost 5, with 14 bases in between. Looked up from germline, CDR1 is SGHDN and CDR2 is FVKESK. The CDR3 loop reads CASSPAGGWTEAFF. CDR3 nucleotide sequence: TGTGCCAGCAGCCCAGCTGGGGGTTGGACTGAAGCTTTCTTT.

The chain has TRBV5-5 and TRBJ2-7; D not resolved. Trimming took 0 bases from V and 5 from J, leaving 12 bases between them. The CDR3 sequence is 14 residues long. The germline CDR1 and CDR2 sequences are SGHKS and YYEKEE (reference sequence). The CDR3 spells CASSLARSKNEQYF. In nucleotides, the CDR3 is TGTGCCAGCAGCTTGGCCAGGTCTAAAAACGAGCAGTACTTC.

This clone has just a few counts. This chain uses TRBV7-8 with TRBJ2-5, with 10 bases matching TRBD2. V gave up 8 bases and J gave up 0 bases; unmatched junction bases: 9. The CDR3 covers 16 residues. CDR1 and CDR2 from the germline V gene are SGHVS and FQNEAQ. Written as DNA, the CDR3 is TGTGCCAGCTGTGGTAGCGGGGGGCGTAACCAAGAGACCCAGTACTTC. It translates to CASCGSGGRNQETQYF.

The gene calls are TRBV6-1 and TRBJ1-3; D possibly corresponds to TRBD1 (5 bases). The V gene's germline CDR1 is MNHNS and CDR2 SASEGT. The CDR3 consists of 15 residues. V gave up 4 bases and J gave up 3 bases, with 13 bases separating them. CDR3 region: CASSARWGGGNTIYF. The CDR3 DNA is TGTGCCAGCAGTGCGAGGTGGGGGGGTGGAAACACCATATATTTT.

This chain connects TRBV6-5 to TRBJ2-1; no clear D. The length of the CDR3 is 15 residues. The germline CDR1 and CDR2 sequences are MNHEY and SVGAGI. With 2 bases removed from V and 1 base from J, the gap between germline ends came to 9 bases. The CDR3 coding sequence is TGTGCCAGCAGTTACAACGGGCAGTCCTACAATGAGCAGTTCTTC. Amino acids: CASSYNGQSYNEQFF.

The rearrangement joins TRBV7-4 to TRBJ1-4; D not resolved. V was cut by 0 bases and J by 8 bases, with 13 bases left in between. In germline, CDR1 is SGHVT, CDR2 SQSDAQ. This CDR3 contains 15 residues. CDR3 amino acids: CASSLAWVFREKLFF. CDR3 sequence (DNA): TGTGCCAGCAGCTTAGCTTGGGTTTTCAGAGAAAAACTGTTTTTT.

This chain connects TRBV7-9 to TRBJ2-1; 9 nucleotides match TRBD2. This CDR3 spans 14 amino acids. Germline CDR1 reads SEHNR; CDR2 reads FQNEAQ (reference sequence). The J segment lost 8 bases and the V segment lost 5 bases, leaving 7 bases of the junction unmatched. The chain's CDR3 is CASSRGRAADEQFF. The CDR3 coding sequence is TGTGCCAGCAGCCGCGGGAGGGCCGCGGATGAGCAGTTCTTC.

This clone showed up just a few times. The gene calls are TRBV2 and TRBJ2-2; D remains ambiguous. The germline V and J ends were trimmed by 4 bases and 6 bases, with 12 bases remaining between them. The V gene's germline CDR1 is SNHLY and CDR2 FYNNEI. The CDR3 is 14 amino acids. CDR3 amino acids: CASSAQTRSGELFF. The DNA for the CDR3 is TGTGCCAGCAGTGCCCAGACCCGTTCCGGGGAGCTGTTTTTT.

The chain has TRBV5-1 and TRBJ1-5; D not resolved. V lost 0 bases and J lost 6, with 13 bases in between. The CDR3 is 15 amino acids. Germline V gene sequence: CDR1 SGHRS, CDR2 YFSETQ. The CDR3 reads CASSLGDRESQPQHF. The DNA for the CDR3 is TGCGCCAGCAGCTTGGGCGATAGGGAAAGTCAGCCCCAGCATTTT.

This clone is medium-sized within its sample. This chain joins TRBV30 and TRBJ1-2, with TRBD1 matching over 8 bases. The V gene's germline CDR1 is GTSNPN and CDR2 SVGIG (reference sequence). Trimming at V came to 4 bases and at J to 0 bases, leaving 16 bases not matched to a gene. This CDR3 is built from 18 residues. The CDR3 sequence: CAWTRLSGQVYSNYGYTF. In DNA form, the CDR3 reads TGTGCCTGGACCCGACTGTCGGGACAGGTATACTCTAACTATGGCTACACCTTC.